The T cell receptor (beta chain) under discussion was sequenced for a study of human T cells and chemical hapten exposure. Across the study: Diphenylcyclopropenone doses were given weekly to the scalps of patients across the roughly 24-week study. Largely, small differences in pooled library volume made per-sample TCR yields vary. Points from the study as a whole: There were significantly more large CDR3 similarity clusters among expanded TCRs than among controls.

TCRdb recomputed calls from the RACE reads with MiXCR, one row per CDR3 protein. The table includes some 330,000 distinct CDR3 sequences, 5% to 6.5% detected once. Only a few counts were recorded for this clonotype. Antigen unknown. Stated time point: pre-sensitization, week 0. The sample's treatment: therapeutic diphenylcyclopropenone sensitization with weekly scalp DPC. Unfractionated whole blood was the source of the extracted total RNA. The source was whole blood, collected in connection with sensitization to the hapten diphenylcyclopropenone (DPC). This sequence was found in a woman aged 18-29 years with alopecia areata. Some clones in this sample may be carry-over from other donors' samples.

The CDR3 loop reads CASSHVDRNTGELFF. Here the CDR3 DNA reads TGTGCCAGCAGCCACGTGGACAGGAATACCGGGGAGCTGTTTTTT. This rearrangement joins TRBV11-2 to TRBJ2-2; 7 bases fit TRBD1. Germline lookup yields CDR1 SGHAT and CDR2 FQNNGV. Trimming removed 5 bases from V and 5 bases from J; junction bases left unmatched: 8. This CDR3 spans 15 amino acids.